Listed below are T cell receptor beta chains from one sample, sequenced in a study of T cell repertoires in cytomegalovirus infection. Which antigens these TCRs recognize remains unknown. MiXCR, run by TCRdb on the reads, gives a single entry per CDR3 protein. Of about 500,000 distinct CDR3 sequences in the sample, roughly a third were seen once. Material: cultured PBMCs, obtained from culture after CMV antigen stimulation. These receptors were collected from a human donor in good health (CMV status not recorded). Some clones in this sample may be carry-over from other donors' samples. Each CDR3 is given with its conserved first and last residue. The order of the fields is clone size, D gene, J gene, V gene, CDR3 DNA, CDR3 protein. A D gene is named only where the DNA matches it firmly. Rows may omit the clone size; those that give it use once, few, many or a size class.

clone_size: -; d_call: -; j_call: TRBJ1-2; v_call: TRBV7-4; cdr3_nt: TGTGCCAGCAGCCCTCGCCGGGGGGCGTGGGACTATGGCTACACCTTC; cdr3_aa: CASSPRRGAWDYGYTF
clone_size: -; d_call: -; j_call: TRBJ1-2; v_call: TRBV6-6; cdr3_nt: TGTGCCAGCAGTCGAGGATCATCGACAGTAAGCGGCTACACCTTC; cdr3_aa: CASSRGSSTVSGYTF
clone_size: -; d_call: -; j_call: TRBJ1-2; v_call: TRBV6-5; cdr3_nt: TGTGCCAGCAGTTACAGGGCCCAGGGCGGTAAAAACTATGGCTACACCTTC; cdr3_aa: CASSYRAQGGKNYGYTF
clone_size: few; d_call: -; j_call: TRBJ1-1; v_call: TRBV7-6; cdr3_nt: TGTGCTAGCAGCCACAATGTGGGGGGGAAGGTGAACACTGAAGCTTTCTTT; cdr3_aa: CASSHNVGGKVNTEAFF
clone_size: few; d_call: -; j_call: TRBJ2-1; v_call: TRBV7-2; cdr3_nt: TGTGCCAGCAGCTTACAGACTAGTTATGAGCAGTTCTTC; cdr3_aa: CASSLQTSYEQFF
clone_size: few; d_call: -; j_call: TRBJ1-2; v_call: TRBV12-3/TRBV12-4; cdr3_nt: TGTGCCAGCAGCCATCATTCGGGCGATGGCTACACCTTC; cdr3_aa: CASSHHSGDGYTF
clone_size: -; d_call: TRBD2; j_call: TRBJ2-7; v_call: TRBV7-2; cdr3_nt: TGTGCCAGCAGCTTCGTTGCTAGCGGACCCTACGAGCAGTACTTC; cdr3_aa: CASSFVASGPYEQYF
clone_size: -; d_call: -; j_call: TRBJ2-1; v_call: TRBV19; cdr3_nt: TGTGCCAGTAGTATCACGCGAGAGAATGAGCAGTTCTTC; cdr3_aa: CASSITRENEQFF
clone_size: -; d_call: -; j_call: TRBJ1-4; v_call: TRBV20-1; cdr3_nt: TGCAGTGCTAGAGATATCACGAGTCAGCAAAATGAAAAACTGTTTTTT; cdr3_aa: CSARDITSQQNEKLFF
clone_size: many; d_call: -; j_call: TRBJ1-5; v_call: TRBV7-6; cdr3_nt: TGTGCCAGCACCCGAGGGGGGGAGAGAAGTCAGCCCCAGCATTTT; cdr3_aa: CASTRGGERSQPQHF
clone_size: -; d_call: -; j_call: TRBJ2-4; v_call: TRBV20-1; cdr3_nt: TGCAGTGCACCCGCCCCCGGGCAGGGAAAAAACATTCAGTACTTC; cdr3_aa: CSAPAPGQGKNIQYF
clone_size: few; d_call: -; j_call: TRBJ2-7; v_call: TRBV12-3/TRBV12-4; cdr3_nt: TGTGCCAGCAGGTTGTTTATGCGCCACGAGCAGTACTTC; cdr3_aa: CASRLFMRHEQYF
clone_size: -; d_call: -; j_call: TRBJ1-1; v_call: TRBV2; cdr3_nt: TGTGCCAGCGGAGAGCAGGGGACGAACACTGAAGCTTTCTTT; cdr3_aa: CASGEQGTNTEAFF
clone_size: few; d_call: TRBD1; j_call: TRBJ1-5; v_call: TRBV4-1; cdr3_nt: TGCGCCAGCAGCCAAGTCGGGCAGGGGGGTAGGTCCCAGCATTTT; cdr3_aa: CASSQVGQGGRSQHF
clone_size: -; d_call: TRBD2; j_call: TRBJ2-7; v_call: TRBV28; cdr3_nt: TGTGCCAGCAGTTACTCCCGCGCGGGAGGGCCGCAGGAGCAGTACTTC; cdr3_aa: CASSYSRAGGPQEQYF
clone_size: few; d_call: -; j_call: TRBJ2-7; v_call: TRBV7-9; cdr3_nt: TGTGCCAGCACTCATGGGTACGAGCAGTACTTC; cdr3_aa: CASTHGYEQYF
clone_size: -; d_call: -; j_call: TRBJ2-7; v_call: TRBV4-2; cdr3_nt: TGTGCCAGCAGCCAAGACGTCCAGGGCGCGACGAGCTCCTACGAGCAGTACTTC; cdr3_aa: CASSQDVQGATSSYEQYF
clone_size: few; d_call: TRBD1; j_call: TRBJ2-5; v_call: TRBV7-6; cdr3_nt: TGTGCCAGCAGCGAGGGACAGCCCGGGGCCCAGTACTTC; cdr3_aa: CASSEGQPGAQYF
clone_size: many; d_call: TRBD2; j_call: TRBJ2-1; v_call: TRBV7-2; cdr3_nt: TGTGCCAGCAGCTTAGCGCTAGCGGGAGATGAGCAGTTCTTC; cdr3_aa: CASSLALAGDEQFF
clone_size: few; d_call: -; j_call: TRBJ1-5; v_call: TRBV6-2/TRBV6-3; cdr3_nt: TGTGCCAGCAGTTACGGAGTTTCCTGGCGTGGGGGCCAGCCCCAGCATTTT; cdr3_aa: CASSYGVSWRGGQPQHF
clone_size: few; d_call: TRBD2; j_call: TRBJ2-1; v_call: TRBV7-3; cdr3_nt: TGTGCCAGCAGCCCAACCCGGACTAGCGGGATATACAATGAGCAGTTCTTC; cdr3_aa: CASSPTRTSGIYNEQFF
clone_size: -; d_call: -; j_call: TRBJ1-1; v_call: TRBV25-1; cdr3_nt: TGTGCCAGCAGTGAAGGAACAGGGATCCTGGGGGGGACTGAAGCTTTCTTT; cdr3_aa: CASSEGTGILGGTEAFF
clone_size: -; d_call: -; j_call: TRBJ1-2; v_call: TRBV12-3/TRBV12-4; cdr3_nt: TGTGCCAGCAGTCTATACTGGGAGACCTATGGCTACACCTTC; cdr3_aa: CASSLYWETYGYTF
clone_size: few; d_call: TRBD2; j_call: TRBJ2-2; v_call: TRBV7-8; cdr3_nt: TGTGCCAGCAAACTAGCGGGAGCGGGGGAGCTGTTTTTT; cdr3_aa: CASKLAGAGELFF
clone_size: -; d_call: -; j_call: TRBJ1-2; v_call: TRBV5-1; cdr3_nt: TGCGCCAGCAGCTTGGGTCTCGGAGACGGCTATGGCTACACCTTC; cdr3_aa: CASSLGLGDGYGYTF
clone_size: -; d_call: TRBD1; j_call: TRBJ1-2; v_call: TRBV6-1; cdr3_nt: TGTGCCAGCAGGGAGGGGGCGGGTGGCTACACCTTC; cdr3_aa: CASREGAGGYTF
clone_size: few; d_call: TRBD1; j_call: TRBJ1-2; v_call: TRBV20-1; cdr3_nt: TGCAGTGCTAGAGTGTCCGGCCAGGGGGTCGGCTACACCTTC; cdr3_aa: CSARVSGQGVGYTF
clone_size: -; d_call: TRBD1; j_call: TRBJ2-7; v_call: TRBV6-6; cdr3_nt: TGTGCCAGCACTCCCGAGGGACAGGGTACCTACGAGCAGTACTTC; cdr3_aa: CASTPEGQGTYEQYF
clone_size: -; d_call: -; j_call: TRBJ1-2; v_call: TRBV20-1; cdr3_nt: TGCAGTGCCCCGACGTCCCGGATGTACTATGGCTACACCTTC; cdr3_aa: CSAPTSRMYYGYTF
clone_size: -; d_call: -; j_call: TRBJ1-5; v_call: TRBV5-5; cdr3_nt: TGTGCCAGCAGCTTTGATGGCGACCCAAATCAGCCCCAGCATTTT; cdr3_aa: CASSFDGDPNQPQHF
clone_size: -; d_call: -; j_call: TRBJ2-1; v_call: TRBV7-9; cdr3_nt: TGTGCCAGCAGCTTATTTAGCGACTACAATGAGCAGTTCTTC; cdr3_aa: CASSLFSDYNEQFF
clone_size: -; d_call: TRBD1; j_call: TRBJ2-5; v_call: TRBV28; cdr3_nt: TGTGCCAGCAGTGTTGACAGGGCTCAAGAGACCCAGTACTTC; cdr3_aa: CASSVDRAQETQYF
clone_size: -; d_call: -; j_call: TRBJ1-2; v_call: TRBV19; cdr3_nt: TGTGCCAGTAGTACCCCAGGGTACTATGGCTACACCTTC; cdr3_aa: CASSTPGYYGYTF
clone_size: -; d_call: -; j_call: TRBJ2-1; v_call: TRBV4-1; cdr3_nt: TGCGCCAGCAGACCTCTCCCGACGGATTACTACAATGAGCAGTTCTTC; cdr3_aa: CASRPLPTDYYNEQFF